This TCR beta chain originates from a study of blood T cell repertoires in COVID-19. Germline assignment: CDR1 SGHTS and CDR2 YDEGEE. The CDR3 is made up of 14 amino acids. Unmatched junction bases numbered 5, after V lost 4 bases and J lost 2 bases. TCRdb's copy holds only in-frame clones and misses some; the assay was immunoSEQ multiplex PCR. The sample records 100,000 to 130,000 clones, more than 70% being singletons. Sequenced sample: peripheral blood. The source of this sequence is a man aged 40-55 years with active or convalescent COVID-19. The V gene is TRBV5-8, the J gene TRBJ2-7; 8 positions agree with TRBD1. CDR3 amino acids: CASSPLQGAYEQYF. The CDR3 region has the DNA TGTGCCAGCAGCCCTTTACAGGGGGCCTACGAGCAGTACTTC.